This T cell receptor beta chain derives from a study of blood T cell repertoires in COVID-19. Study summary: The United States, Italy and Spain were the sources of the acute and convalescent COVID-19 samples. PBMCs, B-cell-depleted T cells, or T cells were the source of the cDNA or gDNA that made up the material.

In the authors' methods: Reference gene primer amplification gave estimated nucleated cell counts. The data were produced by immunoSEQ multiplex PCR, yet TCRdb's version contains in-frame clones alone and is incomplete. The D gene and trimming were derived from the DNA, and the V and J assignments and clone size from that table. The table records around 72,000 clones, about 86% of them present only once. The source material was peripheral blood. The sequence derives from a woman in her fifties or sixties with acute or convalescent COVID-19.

CDR3 loop: CASSLGVIQGIEQYF. The CDR3, as DNA: TGTGCCAGCAGCTTGGGGGTCATACAGGGGATCGAGCAGTACTTC. The chain couples TRBV11-2 to TRBJ2-7; 7 nucleotides agree with TRBD1. The CDR3 has 15 residues. The V gene end was trimmed by 3 bases and the J gene end by 6 bases; junction bases not matched to a gene: 11. The V gene's germline CDR1 is SGHAT and CDR2 FQNNGV.